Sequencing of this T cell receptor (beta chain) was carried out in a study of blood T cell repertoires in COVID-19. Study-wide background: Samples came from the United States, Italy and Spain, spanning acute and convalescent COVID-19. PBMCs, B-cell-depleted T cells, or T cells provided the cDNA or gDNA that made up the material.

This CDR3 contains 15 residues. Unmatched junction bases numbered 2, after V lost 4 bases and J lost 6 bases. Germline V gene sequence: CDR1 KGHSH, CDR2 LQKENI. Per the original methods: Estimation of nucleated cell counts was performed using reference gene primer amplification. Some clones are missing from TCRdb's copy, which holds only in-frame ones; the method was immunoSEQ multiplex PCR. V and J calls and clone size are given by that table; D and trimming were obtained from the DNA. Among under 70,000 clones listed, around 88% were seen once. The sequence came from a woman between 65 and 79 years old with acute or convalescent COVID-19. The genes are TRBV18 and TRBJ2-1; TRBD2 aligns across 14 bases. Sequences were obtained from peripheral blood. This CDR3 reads CASSLGLAGGNEQFF. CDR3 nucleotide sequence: TGTGCCAGCTCACTTGGACTAGCGGGGGGCAATGAGCAGTTCTTC.